These T cell receptor beta chains were read from a single sample in a study of radiotherapy plus CTLA-4 blockade in lung cancer. Libraries were prepared by immunoSEQ multiplex PCR; TCRdb keeps only in-frame clonotypes and omits some of them. The table shows 25,000 to 35,000 clones, with roughly 83% occurring only once. Sample: peripheral blood, taken from a patient treated with radiotherapy plus ipilimumab. These receptors originate from a human donor with non-small cell lung cancer that progressed on radiotherapy plus ipilimumab. Each CDR3 is given with its conserved first and last residue. D genes are given only for firm matches. Clone size is not always given. Where it is, it says once, few, many or a class for expanded clones.

size	V	D	J	DNA	CDR3
.	TRBV2	.	TRBJ1-1	TGTGCCAGCAGTGCCGGGGAGGGTTACACTGAAGCTTTCTTT	CASSAGEGYTEAFF
.	TRBV7-2	.	TRBJ1-5	TGTGCCAGCAGCTTATTCTCGGATCAGCCCCAGCATTTT	CASSLFSDQPQHF
.	TRBV9	TRBD1	TRBJ2-7	TGTGCCATCCTCCGGGACAGGGACTACGAGCAGTACTTC	CAILRDRDYEQYF
few	TRBV28	TRBD2	TRBJ2-1	TGTGCCAGCAACTACGGGAGCGGGGATGAGCAGTTCTTC	CASNYGSGDEQFF
.	TRBV29-1	TRBD1	TRBJ2-7	TGCAGCGTTGTCCCTGACAGGGGAGGATCCTACGAGCAGTACTTC	CSVVPDRGGSYEQYF
.	TRBV21-1	.	TRBJ1-3	TGTGCCAGCAGCAAAGGCGGAAACAACTCTGGAAACACCATATATTTT	CASSKGGNNSGNTIYF
.	TRBV28	.	TRBJ2-1	TGTGCCAGCAGTCCTCTCGCTACCTACAATGAGCAGTTCTTC	CASSPLATYNEQFF
.	TRBV4-1	.	TRBJ1-1	TGCGCCAGCAGCCAAGGCCACGACAGGAGCACTGAAGCTTTCTTT	CASSQGHDRSTEAFF
.	TRBV30	TRBD1	TRBJ1-1	TGTGCCTGGAGCCAGGGGGGACCTGAAGCTTTCTTT	CAWSQGGPEAFF
.	TRBV28	TRBD1	TRBJ1-3	TGTGCCAGCAGTTTGGACAGGGCCGGAAACACCATATATTTT	CASSLDRAGNTIYF
.	TRBV7-2	TRBD1	TRBJ1-5	TGTGCCAGCAGCACTGACAGGGGTCAGCCCCAGCATTTT	CASSTDRGQPQHF
.	TRBV19	.	TRBJ2-7	TGTGCCAGTAGTATTGGCGCTATAGGGTCCTACGAGCAGTACTTC	CASSIGAIGSYEQYF
.	TRBV9	TRBD2	TRBJ2-1	TGTGCCAGCAGCGTTTTAGCGGGTGCCTACAATGAGCAGTTCTTC	CASSVLAGAYNEQFF
.	TRBV5-1	.	TRBJ1-1	TGCGCCAGCAGCGCCGCTACAGGGACCACTGAAGCTTTCTTT	CASSAATGTTEAFF
.	TRBV6-5	TRBD2	TRBJ2-7	TGTGCCAGCAGAGATAGCGGGAGTCCCCCCTACGAGCAGTACTTC	CASRDSGSPPYEQYF
.	TRBV7-6	TRBD1	TRBJ2-7	TGTGCCAGCAGTCAGACAGGGCCAATGTACGAGCAGTACTTC	CASSQTGPMYEQYF
.	TRBV7-8	.	TRBJ1-2	TGTGCCAGCAGCTCCAACACAGGCACCAAGTCATTC	CASSSNTGTKSF
few	TRBV18	.	TRBJ1-4	TGTGCCAGCTCACCTTTTTCTAATGAAAAACTGTTTTTT	CASSPFSNEKLFF
once	TRBV9	TRBD1	TRBJ1-4	TGTGCCAGCAGCGTATCTACAGGGGTTGATGAAAAACTGTTTTTT	CASSVSTGVDEKLFF
.	TRBV5-1	.	TRBJ2-5	TGCGCCAGCAGCTGGGATGAGACCCAGTACTTC	CASSWDETQYF
.	TRBV29-1	TRBD2	TRBJ2-3	TGCAGCGTCGAGGGACTAGCGGAGACTATCCAAGATACGCAGTATTTT	CSVEGLAETIQDTQYF
.	TRBV7-2	.	TRBJ2-5	TGTGCCAGCAGCTTAGTTAGACAAGAGACCCAGTACTTC	CASSLVRQETQYF
once	TRBV29-1	TRBD1	TRBJ1-2	TGCAGCGTCGGAACAGGGGGCCAGGGGGATGGCTACACCTTC	CSVGTGGQGDGYTF
.	TRBV27	TRBD2	TRBJ2-1	TGTGCCAGCAGTTTGGTTGGACTAGGGGAGAGCGGTAGGTTCTTC	CASSLVGLGESGRFF
.	TRBV10-2	TRBD2	TRBJ2-3	TGCGCCAGCCTTCCATGGATTAGCGGGAGTGATACGCAGTATTTT	CASLPWISGSDTQYF
.	TRBV27	.	TRBJ1-5	TGTGCCAGCAGCCTTGACAAGAATCAGCCCCAGCATTTT	CASSLDKNQPQHF
.	TRBV6-6	TRBD1	TRBJ1-5	TGTGCCAGCAGGAGACAGGGGGTTAGCAATCAGCCCCAGCATTTT	CASRRQGVSNQPQHF
once	TRBV7-6	.	TRBJ2-5	TGTGCCAGCAGCTTACTACGGCAGGGGCTTCAAGAGACCCAGTACTTC	CASSLLRQGLQETQYF
.	TRBV1	.	TRBJ2-3	TGCACCAGCAGCCAAGATGGGCTAGCGGGATACCGCTTCCGGTATACGCAGTATTTT	CTSSQDGLAGYRFRYTQYF
.	TRBV28	.	TRBJ1-2	TGTGCCAGCAGCTTCCCGGGCCTATATAGAGCCGATGGCTACACCTTC	CASSFPGLYRADGYTF
.	TRBV4-3	TRBD2	TRBJ2-2	TGCGCCAGCAGCCAAGAAAGTGGGACTAGCGGGGCGAACACCGGGGAGCTGTTTTTT	CASSQESGTSGANTGELFF
.	TRBV30	TRBD1	TRBJ2-7	TGTGCCTGGAGTCGGACAGGGAACGAGCAGTACTTC	CAWSRTGNEQYF
.	TRBV29-1	TRBD2	TRBJ2-3	TGCAGTGTAAGCAGCGGGGGGGTTCGGGATACGCAGTATTTT	CSVSSGGVRDTQYF